The 13 T cell receptor beta chains given below trace back to one sample, sequenced in a study of PD-1 blockade in classical Hodgkin lymphoma. Time point: newly diagnosed, previously untreated cHL patient sample. Magnetic negative selection was used to purify CD4+ T cells from thawed PBMCs. TCRdb's table, derived via immunoSEQ multiplex PCR, lists solely in-frame clones and lacks some. The sample has about 24,000 clones; about 90% are singletons. Sequenced sample: CD4+ T cells from blood. The receptors derive from a human donor with classical Hodgkin lymphoma.

This CDR3 reads CASSKRQGSSGNTIYF. The CDR3 region has the DNA TGTGCCAGCAGCAAAAGACAGGGGAGCTCTGGAAACACCATATATTTT. This chain connects TRBV21-1 to TRBJ1-3; whether TRBD1, the table's D call, matches the DNA was not checked. TRBV21-1 is marked as a pseudogene. The CDR3 is 16 residues long.

The chain links TRBV19 to TRBJ1-1; perhaps TRBD1 as D (5 bases). Trimming shortened V by 4 bases and J by 0 bases, and 6 bases separated the two germline ends. CDR1 is LNHDA and CDR2 is SQIVND in the germline V gene (reference sequence). The CDR3 spans 13 residues. This chain's CDR3 is CASSTGLNTEAFF. The CDR3 DNA sequence: TGTGCCAGTAGTACGGGACTGAACACTGAAGCTTTCTTT.

The V call is TRBV28, the J call TRBJ2-3; 7 bases are shared with TRBD1. In germline, CDR1 is MDHEN, CDR2 SYDVKM. The CDR3 extends over 13 amino acids. With 8 bases clipped from V and 1 base from J, the junction kept 3 bases outside the gene matches. The CDR3 DNA reads TGTGCCAGCTCTGGACAGGGCACAGATACGCAGTATTTT. Amino acid sequence: CASSGQGTDTQYF.

The chain uses TRBV29-1 and TRBJ2-3; the D is unclear. CDR1 and CDR2 from the germline V gene are SQVTM and ANQGSEA. The CDR3 length is 15 residues. The V and J ends lost 0 bases and 1 base respectively, with 11 bases between them. As DNA, the CDR3 is TGCAGCGTTGAAGATACGCGAGGCCGCACAGATACGCAGTATTTT. Its translation: CSVEDTRGRTDTQYF.

V gene TRBV10-3 combines with J gene TRBJ1-2, with D possibly TRBD1 on 6 matching bases. Germline V CDR1 and CDR2: ENHRY, SYGVKD. CDR3 length: 14 amino acids. Between the trimmed V and J ends, which lost 4 bases and 3 bases, there was a span of 12 bases. The CDR3 loop is CAISAPGHYYGYTF. The CDR3 bases are TGTGCCATCAGTGCACCGGGACACTACTATGGCTACACCTTC.

V gene TRBV28 combines with J gene TRBJ2-1; tentative D call: TRBD1 (7 bases). The CDR3 totals 16 residues. Germline V gives CDR1 MDHEN, CDR2 SYDVKM. The V and J ends lost 6 bases and 0 bases respectively, with 15 bases between them. For the CDR3, the DNA is TGTGCCAGCAGCCTACCAGGGGGGAGCTCCTACAATGAGCAGTTCTTC. This gives the protein CASSLPGGSSYNEQFF.

The rearrangement links TRBV19 to TRBJ2-3; possible D gene TRBD1, 6 bases. CDR3 length: 16 amino acids. V dropped 8 bases and J dropped 2 bases, with 20 bases sitting between them. Germline CDR1 LNHDA, CDR2 SQIVND (reference sequence). CDR3 nucleotides: TGTGCCAGTGGGCAGGGGAGAACGCACTTCACAGATACGCAGTATTTT. Its translation: CASGQGRTHFTDTQYF. Variable domain in full (rest from reference TRBV19 and TRBJ2-3): DGGITQSPKYLFRKEGQNVTLSCEQNLNHDAMYWYRQDPGQGLRLIYYSQIVNDFQKGDIAEGYSVSREKKESFPLTVTSAQKNPTAFYLCASGQGRTHFTDTQYFGPGTRLTVL.

This chain links TRBV6-5 with TRBJ2-5; no definite D call. The V and J ends lost 0 bases and 5 bases respectively, with 13 bases between them. This CDR3 is 15 amino acids long. Germline V gene lookup returns CDR1 MNHEY and CDR2 SVGAGI. The CDR3 bases are TGTGCCAGCAGTTACTCGAGTATAGGGCCGGAGACCCAGTACTTC. Residues: CASSYSSIGPETQYF.

The gene calls are TRBV6-1 and TRBJ2-2, with D possibly called TRBD1 or TRBD2 (6 bases each). CDR3 size: 15 residues. V dropped 7 bases and J dropped 5 bases, with 17 bases sitting between them. Per the germline V gene, CDR1 is MNHNS and CDR2 is SASEGT. The DNA of the CDR3 is TGTGCCAGCATTCCTTCGGGGGCTCCGACCGGGGAGCTGTTTTTT. It is translated as CASIPSGAPTGELFF.

The chain employs TRBV7-9 and TRBJ2-6; D gene unclear. The germline gives CDR1 SEHNR, CDR2 FQNEAQ (reference sequence). Trimming removed 2 bases from V and 0 bases from J, with 14 bases in between. The CDR3 length is 18 residues. In nucleotides, the CDR3 is TGTGCCAGCAGCTTAAGGGCAGGATTCTACTCTGGGGCCAACGTCCTGACTTTC. Amino acids: CASSLRAGFYSGANVLTF. Complete variable domain (other parts from reference TRBV7-9 and TRBJ2-6): DTGVSQNPRHKITKRGQNVTFRCDPISEHNRLYWYRQTLGQGPEFLTYFQNEAQLEKSRLLSDRFSAERPKGSFSTLEIQRTEQGDSAMYLCASSLRAGFYSGANVLTFGAGSRLTVL.

J is TRBJ1-4 and V is TRBV10-3; 7 nucleotides match TRBD1. Trimming at V came to 11 bases and at J to 3 bases, leaving 9 bases not matched to a gene. The germline V gene has CDR1 ENHRY and CDR2 SYGVKD. This CDR3 is built from 14 residues. The DNA of the CDR3 is TGTGCCTCCAGTAGGGGACAGTCTAATGAAAAACTGTTTTTT. This codes for CASSRGQSNEKLFF.

The V and J genes are TRBV19 and TRBJ2-5, with TRBD2 identical over 10 bases. CDR1 and CDR2 from the germline V gene are LNHDA and SQIVND (reference sequence). The trim removed 3 bases at V and 10 bases at J, leaving 14 bases unmatched. The CDR3 consists of 16 residues. This CDR3 is CASSIIASGSPVGQYF. CDR3 DNA: TGTGCCAGTAGTATTATCGCTAGCGGGAGCCCCGTGGGCCAGTACTTC.

The rearrangement uses TRBV19 and TRBJ1-1, with TRBD1 matching over 7 bases. The CDR3 has 15 residues. Unmatched junction bases numbered 1, after V lost 0 bases and J lost 0 bases. The germline CDR1 and CDR2 sequences are LNHDA and SQIVND (reference sequence). CDR3 loop: CASSIETGVNTEAFF. The CDR3, as DNA: TGTGCCAGTAGTATAGAAACAGGGGTGAACACTGAAGCTTTCTTT.